This T cell receptor (beta chain) was observed in a study of T cell responses to AZD1222 COVID-19 vaccine. Study-level information: Pooled together were second doses at about 4 or about 12 weeks. Findings and caveats of the study: After the peak T cell response, and only then, were repertoires sampled. Most donors were white British and more were female, and clonal diversity was possibly underestimated.

Losses at the gene ends were 3 bases for V and 2 bases for J; bases not matched to a gene: 4. Germline V lookup: CDR1 SGHTA, CDR2 FQGTGA. The CDR3 is 15 residues long. Only in-frame clones appear in the TCRdb table, and some are missing; sequencing was by immunoSEQ multiplex PCR. Of about 130,000 clones listed, about 89% are singletons. As to this clone: Its antigen is not identified.

The source material was peripheral blood, sampled on day 0 of AZD1222 vaccination. The origin of this receptor is an adult in good health. The chain recombines TRBV7-3 with TRBJ1-3, with 7 bases aligning to TRBD1. The CDR3 spells CASSLTTGAGNTIYF. CDR3 DNA: TGTGCCAGCAGCTTGACAACAGGGGCTGGAAACACCATATATTTT.